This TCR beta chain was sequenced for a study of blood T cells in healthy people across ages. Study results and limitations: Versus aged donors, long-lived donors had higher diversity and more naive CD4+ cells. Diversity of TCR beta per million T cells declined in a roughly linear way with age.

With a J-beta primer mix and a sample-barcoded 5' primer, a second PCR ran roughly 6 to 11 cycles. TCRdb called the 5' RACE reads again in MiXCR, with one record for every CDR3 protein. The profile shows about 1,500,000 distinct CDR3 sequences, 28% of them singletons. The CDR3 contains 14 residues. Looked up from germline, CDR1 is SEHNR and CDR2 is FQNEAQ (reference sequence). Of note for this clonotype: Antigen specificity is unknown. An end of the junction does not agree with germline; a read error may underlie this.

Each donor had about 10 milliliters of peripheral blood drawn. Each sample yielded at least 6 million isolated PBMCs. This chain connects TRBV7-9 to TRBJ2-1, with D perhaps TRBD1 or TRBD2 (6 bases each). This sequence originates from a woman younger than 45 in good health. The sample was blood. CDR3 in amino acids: CASSWRGTYNEQVF. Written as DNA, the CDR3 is TGTGCCAGCAGCTGGAGGGGGACCTACAATGAGCAGGTCTTC. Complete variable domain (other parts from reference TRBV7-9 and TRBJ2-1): DTGVSQNPRHKITKRGQNVTFRCDPISEHNRLYWYRQTLGQGPEFLTYFQNEAQLEKSRLLSDRFSAERPKGSFSTLEIQRTEQGDSAMYLCASSWRGTYNEQVFGPGTRLTVL.